Included here is one TCR beta chain sequence, with context. The antigen is not known. Systemic immunosuppression or autoimmune disease history was grounds to exclude patients. Sequencing used immunoSEQ multiplex PCR; TCRdb keeps in-frame clones, though not all of them. The table shows under 20,000 clones, with 86% occurring only once. This CDR3 comprises 12 residues. The V gene lost 5 bases and the J gene lost 7 bases, with 11 bases spanning the gap. Germline assignment: CDR1 MNHNS and CDR2 SASEGT. This entry belongs to a study of OX40 agonist ivuxolimab in advanced cancers. Study results and limitations: In a subset of nonresponders, normalized T-cell clonal expansion was also low.

The chain links TRBV6-1 to TRBJ1-2, with a possible D match to TRBD1 (6 bases). The sample in question was CD4+ or CD8+ T cells sorted from blood, obtained in a trial of the OX40 agonist ivuxolimab. The source is an adult with an advanced solid tumor such as melanoma, head and neck, liver or kidney cancer. In DNA, the CDR3 is TGTGCCAGCAGTCTTGAAGGGGGTGGCTACACCTTC. This encodes CASSLEGGGYTF.